One and the same sample provided the 23 T cell receptor beta chains below, sequenced in a study of T cells in Graves' hyperthyroidism and ophthalmopathy (dated by TCRdb to the late 2010s). Library preparation used multiplex PCR. The listed sequencing device is Illumina HiSeq 2000. TCR beta CDR3 regions were amplified from RNA transcripts. For the first round of RT-PCR on the TCR CDR3, the HTBI primer set was used together with the Qiagen OneStep RT-PCR kit. TCRdb reprocessing: public reads trimmed at Q25 with fastp, clones called with MiXCR, in-frame beta chains kept. Identical CDR3 proteins give one entry, which carries the most common genes and DNA. This sample comprises 450,000 to 600,000 distinct CDR3 sequences, just under 20% of them detected only once. The biggest ten clones account for about 50% of the sample. Material for sequencing was blood. Every receptor here comes from a middle-aged man with Graves' ophthalmopathy.

This clonotype has only a few counts. The chain carries TRBV2 and TRBJ2-3, with 10 bases lining up with TRBD1. The CDR3 sequence is 16 residues long. Trimming at V came to 6 bases and at J to 6 bases, leaving 12 bases not matched to a gene. Germline V gene data show CDR1 as SNHLY and CDR2 as FYNNEI. The CDR3 sequence: CASRRAGTGVPDTQYF. As DNA, the CDR3 is TGTGCCAGCAGGCGGGCCGGGACAGGGGTTCCGGATACGCAGTATTTT. The full variable domain, rest sourced from reference TRBV2 and TRBJ2-3, is EPEVTQTPSHQVTQMGQEVILRCVPISNHLYFYWYRQILGQKVEFLVSFYNNEISEKSEIFDDQFSVERPDGSNFTLKIRSTKLEDSAMYFCASRRAGTGVPDTQYFGPGTRLTVL.

This chain connects TRBV15 to TRBJ2-3, with 13 bases matching TRBD2. CDR1 is LNHNV and CDR2 is YYDKDF in the germline V gene (reference sequence). The CDR3 is 16 residues long. J gave up 5 bases and V 4 bases, and 6 bases lay outside the gene matches. CDR3 residues: CATSTGLAGLGDTQYF. CDR3 nucleotides: TGTGCCACCAGCACGGGACTAGCGGGGCTTGGAGATACGCAGTATTTT.

Many counts were recorded for this clonotype. This chain joins TRBV7-8 and TRBJ2-7; maybe TRBD2 (6 bases). The CDR3 length is 15 residues. The germline V gene has CDR1 SGHVS and CDR2 FQNEAQ. V dropped 2 bases and J dropped 0 bases, with 11 bases sitting between them. CDR3 nucleotides: TGTGCCAGCAGCTTATTAACGGGAGACTCCTACGAGCAGTACTTC. This codes for CASSLLTGDSYEQYF. Together with reference TRBV7-8 and TRBJ2-7, the CDR3 gives the full variable domain: GAGVSQSPRYKVAKRGQDVALRCDPISGHVSLFWYQQALGQGPEFLTYFQNEAQLDKSGLPSDRFFAERPEGSVSTLKIQRTQQEDSAVYLCASSLLTGDSYEQYFGPGTRLTVT.

In its sample, this clonotype was seen many times. In DNA, the CDR3 is TGTGCCAGCTCACCACCGTCGGGCAGGGGCGAGCAGTACTTC. Protein product: CASSPPSGRGEQYF. The rearrangement joins TRBV18 to TRBJ2-7, with a weak D call TRBD1 (6 bases). This CDR3 is 14 amino acids long. Germline V gene lookup returns CDR1 KGHSH and CDR2 LQKENI. V shed 0 bases and J shed 6 bases, with 12 bases lying between them.

In this sample, this clonotype turned up many times. The junction differs from germline at one of its ends, possibly a read error. Written as DNA, the CDR3 is TGTGCCAGCACCGTAGGAGGCGCGATGAACACTGAAGCTTTCTTT. It encodes CASTVGGAMNTEAFF. This chain connects TRBV9 to TRBJ1-1; D gene unclear. Germline CDR1 SGDLS, CDR2 YYNGEE. The CDR3 extends over 15 amino acids.

The chain recombines TRBV6-1 with TRBJ2-2, with D tentatively TRBD1 or TRBD2 (7 bases each). V was cut by 7 bases and J by 8 bases, with 14 bases left in between. Per the germline V gene, CDR1 is MNHNS and CDR2 is SASEGT. The length of the CDR3 is 13 residues. The CDR3 protein is CASITRGGGELFF. Here the CDR3 DNA reads TGTGCCAGCATCACCAGGGGGGGGGGGGAGCTGTTTTTT.

This clonotype was seen more than once but under ten times. The V call is TRBV6-2 or TRBV6-3, the J call TRBJ2-5, with 11 bases lining up with TRBD2. This CDR3 comprises 18 residues. The V and J ends lost 0 bases and 5 bases, in that order; junction bases with no gene match: 11. Germline V lookup: CDR1 MNHEY, CDR2 SVGEGT. The CDR3 nucleotides are TGTGCCAGCAGTTACTCCGGTTTGATAGCGGGGGGGATGGAGACCCAGTACTTC. This encodes CASSYSGLIAGGMETQYF.

The CDR3 loop reads CSASGIRQPQHF. The CDR3 nucleotides read TGCAGTGCTAGCGGGATAAGACAGCCCCAGCATTTT. The chain uses TRBV20-1 and TRBJ1-5; no definite D call. This CDR3 has 12 amino acids. The V and J ends lost 3 bases and 7 bases respectively, with 10 bases between them. From germline, CDR1 is DFQATT and CDR2 SNEGSKA (reference sequence).

The rearrangement uses TRBV10-3 and TRBJ2-6, with D possibly TRBD2 on 5 matching bases. The ends were cut back, 0 bases at V and 0 bases at J, with 12 bases in the middle. CDR1 and CDR2 from the germline V gene are ENHRY and SYGVKD. The CDR3 runs 18 residues. CDR3 protein: CAISESAGLGSGANVLTF. CDR3 bases: TGTGCCATCAGTGAGTCGGCAGGACTGGGCTCTGGGGCCAACGTCCTGACTTTC.

This clonotype was observed a few times. The chain combines TRBV2 with TRBJ2-7; D gene unclear. V was pared by 7 bases and J by 6 bases, with 16 bases between. The germline V gene encodes CDR1 SNHLY and CDR2 FYNNEI. There are 13 residues in the CDR3. The CDR3 DNA sequence: TGTGCCAGCAATGACGGCCCCTTAGGCGAGCAGTACTTC. This sequence encodes CASNDGPLGEQYF.

This clonotype has at least ten counts. V is TRBV7-2 and J is TRBJ2-7; 7 positions match TRBD1. Germline loops: CDR1 SGHTA, CDR2 FQGNSA. This CDR3 spans 20 amino acids. Trimming removed 5 bases from V and 0 bases from J; junction bases left unmatched: 22. The CDR3 sequence is CASSPGRQGAARAFSYEQYF. The CDR3 DNA reads TGTGCCAGCAGCCCCGGCCGACAGGGAGCGGCGCGGGCGTTCTCCTACGAGCAGTACTTC. Combining the CDR3 with reference TRBV7-2 and TRBJ2-7 gives the whole variable domain GAGVSQSPSNKVTEKGKDVELRCDPISGHTALYWYRQSLGQGLEFLIYFQGNSAPDKSGLPSDRFSAERTGGSVSTLTIQRTQQEDSAVYLCASSPGRQGAARAFSYEQYFGPGTRLTVT.

This clonotype appeared a few times. The V and J genes are TRBV5-1 and TRBJ1-1; a possible D gene is TRBD1 (6 bases). Germline CDR1 reads SGHRS; CDR2 reads YFSETQ. With 0 bases removed from V and 1 base from J, the gap between germline ends came to 16 bases. CDR3 length equals 17 residues. The CDR3 loop is CASSLERTGHWNTEAFF. Written as DNA, the CDR3 is TGCGCCAGCAGCTTGGAGCGTACGGGACACTGGAACACTGAAGCTTTCTTT. The complete variable domain, with remaining parts taken from reference TRBV5-1 and TRBJ1-1, reads KAGVTQTPRYLIKTRGQQVTLSCSPISGHRSVSWYQQTPGQGLQFLFEYFSETQRNKGNFPGRFSGRQFSNSRSEMNVSTLELGDSALYLCASSLERTGHWNTEAFFGQGTRLTVV.

This rearrangement joins TRBV6-2 or TRBV6-3 to TRBJ2-3, with TRBD1 matching over 7 bases. Germline-derived CDR1 and CDR2 are MNHEY and SVGEGT. CDR3 length: 15 amino acids. With V trimmed by 5 bases and J by 2 bases, 7 bases remained unmatched. The CDR3 reads CASSRGGAFTDTQYF. The CDR3 nucleotides read TGTGCCAGCAGTCGAGGGGGCGCTTTCACAGATACGCAGTATTTT.

V usage is TRBV11-3 and J usage is TRBJ2-3, with D unresolved. V lost 2 bases, J lost 8 bases, and 8 bases lay in between. Germline assignment: CDR1 SGHNT and CDR2 YENEEA. The CDR3 has 12 amino acids. The CDR3 DNA reads TGTGCCAGCAGCTTAAATGGCGGTACGCAGTATTTT. Translating gives CASSLNGGTQYF.

This clonotype was counted many times. The rearrangement links TRBV18 to TRBJ2-1; 7 nucleotides agree with TRBD2. The germline gives CDR1 KGHSH, CDR2 LQKENI. The V segment lost 6 bases and the J segment 8 bases; nucleotides outside the gene matches: 7. There are 13 residues in the CDR3. DNA for the CDR3: TGTGCCAGCTCCTGGGGAGGGTCGGATGAGCAGTTCTTC. It translates to CASSWGGSDEQFF. Drawing the rest from reference TRBV18 and TRBJ2-1, the complete variable domain is NAGVMQNPRHLVRRRGQEARLRCSPMKGHSHVYWYRQLPEEGLKFMVYLQKENIIDESGMPKERFSAEFPKEGPSILRIQQVVRGDSAAYFCASSWGGSDEQFFGPGTRLTVL.

This clonotype was detected a few times. V gene TRBV28 combines with J gene TRBJ1-4; D is uncertain. CDR1 MDHEN and CDR2 SYDVKM come from the germline V gene. The CDR3 is 13 residues long. V gave up 7 bases and J gave up 0 bases, with 6 bases separating them. CDR3 nucleotides: TGTGCCAGCACGGAGGCAACTAATGAAAAACTGTTTTTT. As protein: CASTEATNEKLFF.

This clonotype was counted at least ten times. The CDR3 nucleotides are TGTGCCAGCAGCTCGCCGACCCCGAGCTCCTACAATGAGCAGTTCTTC. Translation gives CASSSPTPSSYNEQFF. The chain combines TRBV7-9 with TRBJ2-1, with D unresolved. The CDR3 has 16 amino acids. Trimming removed 4 bases at V and 0 bases at J, with 13 bases between. Germline CDR1 SEHNR, CDR2 FQNEAQ (reference sequence).

This chain joins TRBV3-1 and TRBJ1-6; no firm D call. Germline assignment: CDR1 LGHDT and CDR2 YNNKEL (reference sequence). The CDR3 has 18 amino acids. Trimming stripped 4 bases from V and 0 bases from J, with 16 bases between. The CDR3 DNA reads TGTGCCAGCAGCCCAATGGAAACCGGCTACTCCTATAATTCACCCCTCCACTTT. Its translation: CASSPMETGYSYNSPLHF.

This clonotype has just one count. The rearrangement joins TRBV5-8 to TRBJ2-2, with a possible D match to TRBD2 (7 bases). The CDR3 sequence is 14 residues long. The germline V and J ends were trimmed by 4 bases and 7 bases, with 14 bases remaining between them. Germline assignment: CDR1 SGHTS and CDR2 YDEGEE. For the CDR3, the DNA is TGTGCCAGCAGCCCTTGGGGGGGCCACGGGGAGCTGTTTTTT. Its translation is CASSPWGGHGELFF.

The chain combines TRBV6-1 with TRBJ1-5; tentative D call: TRBD1 (6 bases). V dropped 4 bases and J dropped 4 bases, with 14 bases sitting between them. Looked up from germline, CDR1 is MNHNS and CDR2 is SASEGT. The CDR3 loop spans 15 amino acids. The CDR3 region is CASSGGPLRNQPQHF. For the CDR3, the DNA is TGTGCCAGCAGTGGGGGGCCGCTTCGTAATCAGCCCCAGCATTTT.

The chain carries TRBV20-1 and TRBJ2-5, with D uncertain. The V gene lost 3 bases and the J gene lost 13 bases, with 9 bases spanning the gap. Germline V gene data show CDR1 as DFQATT and CDR2 as SNEGSKA (reference sequence). The CDR3 covers 9 residues. This CDR3 is CSAREGRYF. CDR3 in DNA: TGCAGTGCTAGGGAAGGCCGGTACTTC.

Ten or more counts support this clonotype. The CDR3 reads CASSLRDPGLVGHEQFF. CDR3 DNA: TGTGCCAGCAGCTTAAGGGATCCGGGACTAGTGGGGCATGAGCAGTTCTTC. V gene TRBV7-9 combines with J gene TRBJ2-1, with 8 bases fitting TRBD2. V dropped 2 bases and J dropped 8; count of bases not matched to a gene: 14. The V gene's germline CDR1 is SEHNR and CDR2 FQNEAQ (reference sequence). The CDR3 runs 17 residues. Drawing the rest from reference TRBV7-9 and TRBJ2-1, the complete variable domain is DTGVSQNPRHKITKRGQNVTFRCDPISEHNRLYWYRQTLGQGPEFLTYFQNEAQLEKSRLLSDRFSAERPKGSFSTLEIQRTEQGDSAMYLCASSLRDPGLVGHEQFFGPGTRLTVL.

The gene calls are TRBV7-9 and TRBJ1-6; tentative D call: TRBD1 (6 bases). CDR1 and CDR2 from the germline V gene are SEHNR and FQNEAQ (reference sequence). V was clipped by 7 bases and J by 9 bases, with 19 bases between them. The CDR3 has 15 amino acids. The CDR3, as DNA: TGTGCCAGCACCGAACAGGGAATAGGGGGTTCACCCCTCCACTTT. As protein: CASTEQGIGGSPLHF.